One TCR beta chain is described in this entry. Its antigen is not identified. Germline V CDR1 and CDR2: MNHNY, SVGAGI (reference sequence). The CDR3 contains 14 residues. V dropped 8 bases and J dropped 3; count of bases not matched to a gene: 5. The sample originates from a study of OX40 agonist ivuxolimab in advanced cancers. Study at large: The eligibility criteria allowed prior anti-PD-1, anti-PD-L1 or anti-CTLA-4 therapy, and approximately 38% had some. Among those treated, three patients had partial responses, one with hepatocellular carcinoma and two with cutaneous melanoma.

Blood was sampled at baseline, cycle 4 day 1, and cycle 7 day 1. Study-level results: The study found that CD8+ T cells averaged more expanded clones than CD4+.

Some clones are missing from TCRdb's copy, which holds only in-frame ones; the method was immunoSEQ multiplex PCR. The sample yields 80,000 or so clones, roughly 84% seen once. V and J are TRBV6-6 and TRBJ2-2, with 8 bases fitting TRBD2. Sequences were derived from CD4+ or CD8+ T cells sorted from blood, sampled in a trial of the OX40 agonist ivuxolimab. The source is an adult with an advanced solid tumor such as melanoma, head and neck, liver or kidney cancer. CDR3 region: CASSSGRYTGELFF. CDR3 coding DNA: TGTGCCAGCTCGAGCGGGAGATACACCGGGGAGCTGTTTTTT.